This entry lists 24 T cell receptor beta chains sequenced from one sample in a study of spatial heterogeneity in lung cancer. MiXCR, applied by TCRdb to the 5' RACE reads, yields one record per CDR3 protein. The sample lists some 9,600 distinct CDR3 sequences; 5.5% to 6.5% were seen once. As for time point: sample taken at primary tumor resection. This sample comprised normal lung tissue next to the tumor, obtained at surgery. The receptors originated from a male donor with early-stage non-small cell lung cancer.

The rearrangement links TRBV18 to TRBJ1-4; D remains ambiguous. V lost 6 bases and J lost 3, with 17 bases in between. CDR1 and CDR2 from the germline V gene are KGHSH and LQKENI. CDR3 size: 16 residues. CDR3 nucleotide sequence: TGTGCCAGCTCCTCCTCTTCCCCGGACGCTAATGAAAAACTGTTTTTT. This sequence encodes CASSSSSPDANEKLFF.

This clonotype is labeled medium-sized. The chain recombines TRBV12-3 or TRBV12-4 with TRBJ1-1; no clear D. The germline V and J ends were trimmed by 2 bases and 6 bases, with 7 bases remaining between them. The CDR3 is made up of 12 amino acids. The CDR3 DNA reads as TGTGCCAGCAGTTTATTTGCGGCTGAAGCTTTCTTT. It is translated as CASSLFAAEAFF.

Only a few counts were recorded for this clonotype. The V and J genes are TRBV7-2 and TRBJ1-3, with 9 bases fitting TRBD1. J gave up 2 bases and V 1 base, and 3 bases lay outside the gene matches. This CDR3 is 16 amino acids long. Looked up from germline, CDR1 is SGHTA and CDR2 is FQGNSA. The CDR3 DNA is TGTGCCAGCAGCTTAGAGGGACAGGGTACTGGAAACACCATATATTTT. This gives the protein CASSLEGQGTGNTIYF.

This clonotype was recorded many times. The chain recombines TRBV5-1 with TRBJ1-6; TRBD1 might be the D (6 bases). V gave up 3 bases and J gave up 8 bases, with 9 bases separating them. CDR3 length: 13 residues. CDR1 is SGHRS, CDR2 YFSETQ, per germline. The chain's CDR3 is CASSSPGDSPLHF. The DNA for the CDR3 is TGCGCCAGCAGCTCCCCAGGGGATTCACCCCTCCACTTT. Full variable domain (missing parts from reference TRBV5-1 and TRBJ1-6): KAGVTQTPRYLIKTRGQQVTLSCSPISGHRSVSWYQQTPGQGLQFLFEYFSETQRNKGNFPGRFSGRQFSNSRSEMNVSTLELGDSALYLCASSSPGDSPLHFGNGTRLTVT.

This clonotype was seen many times. V is TRBV6-1 and J is TRBJ2-1; 12 positions agree with TRBD2. CDR1 MNHNS and CDR2 SASEGT come from the germline V gene. CDR3 length: 19 residues. Germline trimming cut 6 bases from V and 7 bases from J; bases unmatched to any gene: 19. The DNA for the CDR3 is TGTGCCAGCAGCGGACAGGGTGTCTTCACTAGCGGGAGGTGGAATGAGCAGTTCTTC. It yields the protein CASSGQGVFTSGRWNEQFF.

This clonotype has at least ten counts. The chain combines TRBV20-1 with TRBJ2-7, with D tentatively TRBD1 or TRBD2 (5 bases each). Looked up from germline, CDR1 is DFQATT and CDR2 is SNEGSKA (reference sequence). Trimming removed 6 bases from V and 3 bases from J, with 18 bases in between. This CDR3 has 14 residues. CDR3 sequence: CSAAGTDGGYEQYF. The CDR3 DNA reads TGCAGTGCCGCCGGGACGGACGGCGGCTACGAGCAGTACTTC.

This clonotype was counted ten times or more. The chain employs TRBV18 and TRBJ2-7, with D possibly matching TRBD1 (5 bases). Trimming stripped 6 bases from V and 5 bases from J, with 11 bases between. Germline CDR1 is KGHSH and CDR2 is LQKENI. This CDR3 contains 12 residues. CDR3 amino acids: CASSQGVDEQYF. CDR3 DNA sequence: TGTGCCAGCTCCCAAGGGGTCGACGAGCAGTACTTC. The full variable domain, its missing parts supplied by reference TRBV18 and TRBJ2-7, is NAGVMQNPRHLVRRRGQEARLRCSPMKGHSHVYWYRQLPEEGLKFMVYLQKENIIDESGMPKERFSAEFPKEGPSILRIQQVVRGDSAAYFCASSQGVDEQYFGPGTRLTVT.

This clonotype was observed at least ten times. The rearrangement links TRBV28 to TRBJ1-1, with D perhaps matching TRBD1 (5 bases). CDR1 is MDHEN and CDR2 is SYDVKM in the germline V gene. The CDR3 spans 14 residues. The ends were cut back, 6 bases at V and 7 bases at J, with 18 bases in the middle. The CDR3 sequence is CASSSDSSDFEAFF. The CDR3 DNA reads TGTGCCAGCAGCTCCGACAGCAGCGACTTTGAAGCTTTCTTT.

The rearrangement joins TRBV4-3 to TRBJ2-1; TRBD2 agrees at 14 bases. This CDR3 has 17 amino acids. Unmatched junction bases numbered 6, after V lost 0 bases and J lost 8 bases. CDR1 LGHNA and CDR2 YSLEER come from the germline V gene. CDR3 in DNA: TGCGCCAGCAGCCAAGATCGGGGACTAGCGGGAGCCCATGAGCAGTTCTTC. It specifies CASSQDRGLAGAHEQFF.

This clonotype was detected many times. The V call is TRBV28, the J call TRBJ2-3, with D hard to call. The V and J ends lost 5 bases and 0 bases respectively, with 9 bases between them. This CDR3 region has 14 residues. Germline CDR1 and CDR2: MDHEN and SYDVKM. CDR3 sequence reads: CASSAAPSTDTQYF. The CDR3 DNA sequence: TGTGCCAGCAGTGCCGCCCCTAGCACAGATACGCAGTATTTT.

At least ten counts were recorded for this clonotype. The V call is TRBV5-1, the J call TRBJ2-6; 9 bases are a match to TRBD1. There are 19 residues in the CDR3. The V gene's germline CDR1 is SGHRS and CDR2 YFSETQ. With V trimmed by 4 bases and J by 0 bases, 11 bases remained unmatched. The CDR3 loop reads CASSGLTGGLLSGANVLTF. CDR3 sequence (DNA): TGCGCCAGCAGCGGTCTCACAGGGGGCCTACTCTCTGGGGCCAACGTCCTGACTTTC.

This clonotype showed up many times. The chain links TRBV6-2 or TRBV6-3 to TRBJ1-2; D uncertain. The CDR3 has 13 residues. CDR1 and CDR2 from the germline V gene are MNHEY and SVGEGT. The V end lost 2 bases, the J end lost 8 bases, and 12 bases lay between the germline ends. CDR3 coding DNA: TGTGCCAGCAGTTACAGTACAGATATCGGCTACACCTTC. Protein sequence: CASSYSTDIGYTF.

The table lists this clonotype with a few counts. This chain connects TRBV19 to TRBJ2-2, with D possibly TRBD2 on 5 matching bases. V shed 3 bases and J shed 4 bases, with 12 bases lying between them. The germline gives CDR1 LNHDA, CDR2 SQIVND (reference sequence). The CDR3 is 15 amino acids. The CDR3 region is CASSMLRAGTGELFF. CDR3 DNA: TGTGCCAGTAGTATGTTGCGGGCTGGCACCGGGGAGCTGTTTTTT.

This clonotype appeared many times. The chain couples TRBV20-1 to TRBJ1-5, with TRBD1 as a possible D gene (5 bases). V was pared by 6 bases and J by 6 bases, with 21 bases between. Germline CDR1 DFQATT, CDR2 SNEGSKA (reference sequence). There are 15 residues in the CDR3. The CDR3 reads CSALRGQGRSQPQHF. The CDR3 nucleotides are TGCAGTGCCCTCCGAGGGCAGGGAAGGAGTCAGCCCCAGCATTTT.

This clonotype was detected ten times or more. The gene calls are TRBV7-9 and TRBJ1-1, with D perhaps TRBD1 (5 bases). V lost 6 bases to trimming and J lost 0 bases, with 17 bases between them. From germline, CDR1 is SEHNR and CDR2 FQNEAQ (reference sequence). The CDR3 totals 16 residues. The CDR3 spells CASRLYPGTVNTEAFF. The CDR3 coding sequence is TGTGCCAGCAGACTTTATCCCGGGACGGTGAACACTGAAGCTTTCTTT.

The gene calls are TRBV19 and TRBJ2-3; 8 bases are a match to TRBD2. CDR3 length: 14 amino acids. Per the germline V gene, CDR1 is LNHDA and CDR2 is SQIVND (reference sequence). CDR3 nucleotide sequence: TGTGTCAGCCGAGCGGGGGTCACGGGAGATACGCAGTATTTT. Translating it yields CVSRAGVTGDTQYF. Together with reference TRBV19 and TRBJ2-3, the CDR3 gives the full variable domain: DGGITQSPKYLFRKEGQNVTLSCEQNLNHDAMYWYRQDPGQGLRLIYYSQIVNDFQKGDIAEGYSVSREKKESFPLTVTSAQKNPTAFYLCVSRAGVTGDTQYFGPGTRLTVL.

This clonotype has a count of ten or more. The J gene is TRBJ1-2, the V gene TRBV27, with D possibly being TRBD1 (6 bases). CDR1 MNHEY and CDR2 SMNVEV come from the germline V gene (reference sequence). V lost 0 bases and J 7 bases, leaving 9 bases between the germline ends. The CDR3 covers 13 residues. The CDR3 sequence is CASSLSQGSGYTF. The CDR3 nucleotides read TGTGCCAGCAGTTTATCGCAGGGGTCTGGCTACACCTTC.

The chain joins TRBV29-1 to TRBJ2-1; TRBD1 aligns across 7 bases. CDR1 SQVTM and CDR2 ANQGSEA come from the germline V gene. CDR3 length: 14 amino acids. The V gene end was trimmed by 6 bases and the J gene end by 1 base; junction bases not matched to a gene: 6. CDR3 loop: CSVTDRVSYNEQFF. In DNA form, the CDR3 reads TGCAGCGTGACAGACAGGGTTTCCTACAATGAGCAGTTCTTC.

The V gene is TRBV28, the J gene TRBJ1-3; D possibly corresponds to TRBD1 (6 bases). In germline, CDR1 is MDHEN, CDR2 SYDVKM. This CDR3 region has 13 residues. The CDR3 bases are TGTGCTGGGGGCCGCCACTCTGGAAACACCATATATTTT. Translated: CAGGRHSGNTIYF.

This clonotype appeared many times. The J gene is TRBJ2-3, the V gene TRBV4-1; D remains ambiguous. Germline assignment: CDR1 MGHRA and CDR2 YSYEKL. The CDR3 is 14 amino acids. V was trimmed by 4 bases and J by 3 bases, leaving 11 bases between them. The CDR3 region is CASSRTWATDTQYF. In DNA, the CDR3 is TGCGCCAGCAGCCGCACGTGGGCTACAGATACGCAGTATTTT.

The sample holds many counts of this clonotype. CDR3 residues: CASSAPGGGARGYTF. The CDR3 DNA is TGTGCCAGCAGTGCCCCCGGGGGGGGCGCCCGTGGCTACACCTTC. The V call is TRBV5-4, the J call TRBJ1-2, with a possible D match to TRBD1 (6 bases). Looked up from germline, CDR1 is SGHNT and CDR2 is YYREEE (reference sequence). This CDR3 has 15 residues. The V gene lost 5 bases and the J gene lost 7 bases, with 21 bases spanning the gap. Using reference TRBV5-4 and TRBJ1-2 for the parts outside the CDR3, the full variable domain is ETGVTQSPTHLIKTRGQQVTLRCSSQSGHNTVSWYQQALGQGPQFIFQYYREEENGRGNFPPRFSGLQFPNYSSELNVNALELDDSALYLCASSAPGGGARGYTFGSGTRLTVV.

There are many counts of this clonotype. The chain has TRBV2 and TRBJ1-5, with 7 bases matching TRBD1. This CDR3 is 15 amino acids long. The germline gives CDR1 SNHLY, CDR2 FYNNEI. V shed 8 bases, J shed 0 bases, and the junction held 7 bases outside the gene matches. CDR3 protein: CASSGQRYSNQPQHF. The CDR3 nucleotides read TGTGCCAGCTCGGGACAGAGATATAGCAATCAGCCCCAGCATTTT.

This clonotype was observed at least ten times. The chain joins TRBV10-3 to TRBJ2-5, with D maybe TRBD2 (5 bases). V lost 3 bases and J 1 base, leaving 15 bases between the germline ends. Germline lookup yields CDR1 ENHRY and CDR2 SYGVKD. The CDR3 covers 16 residues. The CDR3 coding sequence is TGTGCCATCAGTGACCAAGGGAGACGCCTCCAAGAGACCCAGTACTTC. Its protein product is CAISDQGRRLQETQYF.

This clonotype was observed a few times. The genes are TRBV6-2 or TRBV6-3 and TRBJ2-1, with TRBD1 identical over 9 bases. J gave up 6 bases and V 2 bases, and 11 bases lay outside the gene matches. Per germline, CDR1 MNHEY and CDR2 SVGEGT. CDR3 size: 17 residues. The chain's CDR3 is CASSYGGTGYFSNEQFF. The CDR3 coding sequence is TGTGCCAGCAGTTACGGCGGGACAGGGTATTTTTCCAATGAGCAGTTCTTC.